This T cell receptor (beta chain) is from a study of blood T cells in healthy people across ages. Notes on the study in general: Diversity of TCR beta correlated strongly with naive T cell percentage.

This clonotype was counted only a few times. Antigen specificity is unknown. Through a sample-barcoded 5' primer and a J-beta primer mix, a second PCR was run for roughly 7 to 12 cycles. TCRdb recomputed calls from the 5' RACE reads with MiXCR, one row per CDR3 protein. The sample has almost 550,000 distinct CDR3 sequences; 24% are singletons. J gave up 8 bases and V 0 bases, and 11 bases lay outside the gene matches. The CDR3 runs to 17 residues. Germline values: CDR1 LGHNA, CDR2 YNFKEQ. This sample also belongs to another study, concerning T cells of mothers and their children. Per that paper: More than 5 children and their three healthy Caucasian mothers were the donors. The whole RNA yield was converted to cDNA, approximately 1.5 ug per 15 ul. Related mother and child pairs showed slightly greater overlap (not significant) than unrelated pairs did.

V usage is TRBV4-2 and J usage is TRBJ2-1, with 9 bases fitting TRBD2. The TCR originated in a boy aged 10-17 years in good health. The sample was blood. The chain's CDR3 is CASSQDPGGGAEDEQFF. The CDR3 nucleotides read TGTGCCAGCAGCCAAGATCCGGGCGGGGGGGCCGAGGATGAGCAGTTCTTC.